This TCR beta chain was captured by sequencing in a study of T cells in Graves' hyperthyroidism and ophthalmopathy (dated by TCRdb to the late 2010s). About the study as a whole: Peripheral blood was sampled at the time of initial diagnosis, prior to any treatment. A discovery cohort of about 95 patients, approximately 44 with Graves' ophthalmopathy and 55 to 60 with stable Graves' hyperthyroidism, was used to find distinguishing TCR V-J signatures. An independent validation cohort of around 19 hyperthyroidism patients and over 15 patients who later progressed to ophthalmopathy tested prospective prediction of ophthalmopathy. The approximately 100 discovery patients were divided at random into training and test sets in a 7:3 ratio. In addition, the study compared T-cell repertoires in thyroid tissue and in blood from over 5 Graves' hyperthyroidism patients. Following sampling, methimazole starting at 30 mg daily was given to hyperthyroidism patients, and high-dose intravenous methylprednisolone was given to ophthalmopathy patients. TCR Vbeta CDR3 sequencing of approximately 140 peripheral blood samples (43 ophthalmopathy, about 80 hyperthyroidism and roughly 17 progressor patients) is reported in the paper.

CDR3 length: 18 amino acids, cysteine to phenylalanine. CDR3 DNA only is kept here, 54 bases in frame from base 1. V trim: 8 bases; J trim: 3 bases; unmatched bases: 19. The germline V gene specifies MDHEN as CDR1 and SYDVKM as CDR2. The TCR beta CDR3 regions were amplified from RNA transcripts. For the first round of RT-PCR on the TCR CDR3, the HTBI primer set was used together with the Qiagen OneStep RT-PCR kit. Libraries were constructed in a second round of multiplex PCR, after which size selection and purification were carried out. Libraries were sequenced paired-end with 100 bp reads on an Illumina HiSeq2000. In the authors' own workflow: SOAPnuke was used to process the raw data, throwing out any read that contained adapters or uncalled bases, had a mean Phred below 15, or lacked an exact constant-primer or identifier match. COPE v1.2.5 was used to merge high-quality paired reads, and clonotypes were defined as unique nucleotide sequences. MiTCR v1.1 was used to align the clonotypes against IMGT TRBV, TRBD and TRBJ reference segments. The analysis included only V-J combinations with a frequency above 0.0001, which together covered around 99% of the repertoires. A TCS score was defined as the ratio of F50 (clonal expansion) to E x V (chaos), with BLOSUM62-based TCRdist applied between CDR3 peptides within each V-J. Welch's t-statistics and random forest reduced around 550 V-J features to around 14, which were used in a naive Bayes classifier (R e1071). Clones were called with MiXCR by TCRdb after fastp trimmed the public reads at Q25, and only in-frame beta chains were retained. Identical CDR3 proteins give one entry, which carries the most common genes and DNA. These V and J calls rely on TCRdb rather than the paper's analysis. The table for this sample lists more than 300,000 distinct CDR3 sequences; approximately 13% of them were counted only once. The ten largest clones capture 9.2% of the sample.

There are a few counts of this clonotype. It lacks a known antigen. One base away lies a much larger clone, so this may be a sequencing read error. Stable Graves' hyperthyroidism was defined as the absence of progression to ophthalmopathy over 18 months of follow-up. The hyperthyroidism patients were between 18 and 65 years old and newly diagnosed, with a disease duration of less than 2 months. Exclusion was applied to patients with uncontrolled infections, other autoimmune diseases, pregnancy or lactation. Diagnoses relied on clinical symptoms, serum thyroxine and TRAb, thyroid ultrasound and orbital computed tomography. PBMCs were isolated from about 9 ml of fresh peripheral blood by Ficoll-Paque density gradient centrifugation. Trizol reagent was used to extract total RNA, and RNA quality was then checked on an Agilent 2100 Bioanalyzer. Points the paper makes about the study in general: In validation, the model predicted progression to ophthalmopathy a median of roughly 6.5 months before onset, with approximately 70% sensitivity and about 75% specificity. No statistical method was used to set the sample size in advance, and investigators knew the group allocation. Most expanded thyroid clonotypes (frequency above 0.001) were also found in blood, which suggests that blood repertoires may mirror thyroid immune responses. Ophthalmopathy was separated from stable hyperthyroidism by a 13 V-J signature model, with around 90% sensitivity and just over 81% specificity obtained in cross-validation and 80%/75% obtained in testing.

Recombination joined TRBV28 with TRBJ2-7; 10 nucleotides in the junction match TRBD2. The sequence was collected from a woman under 30 with Graves' hyperthyroidism. The sample comprised blood. CDR3 region: CASSTLGASGSLDYEQYF. The sequenced DNA is TGTGCCAGCTCAACCCTGGGGGCTAGCGGGAGTCTTGACTACGAGCAGTACTTC.